This TCR beta chain appears in the sequencing data of a study of T cell responses to AZD1222 COVID-19 vaccine. Measured with immunoSEQ multiplex PCR; TCRdb has only the in-frame clones, and not every one. The repertoire consists of around 140,000 clones, with 85% to 95% occurring once and the leading ten covering approximately 0.9%. V gave up 4 bases and J gave up 1 base; unmatched junction bases: 9. The CDR3 covers 16 residues. The germline gives CDR1 SGHTA, CDR2 FQGNSA. Worth noting for this clone: Antigen specificity is unknown.

Study-wide findings and caveats: The donor group comprised mostly white British people and more females; the analysis possibly underestimated clonal diversity. Baseline seropositivity characterized only a handful of AZD1222 recipients.

The sample here was peripheral blood, taken on day 0 of MenACWY control vaccination. This receptor was taken from an adult in good health. The chain has TRBV7-2 and TRBJ2-7; TRBD2 matches 8 bases. CDR3 DNA sequence: TGTGCCAGCAGCTCCAGGGCGGGGGGATTTTCCTACGAGCAGTACTTC. Protein product: CASSSRAGGFSYEQYF.